The T cell receptor beta chain under discussion was sequenced for a study of T cell responses to AZD1222 COVID-19 vaccine. Regarding the study as a whole: Repertoires were sampled only after the peak T cell response. Only a handful of AZD1222 recipients were seropositive at baseline.

Sequenced by immunoSEQ multiplex PCR; TCRdb stores in-frame clones only, minus some. There are under 150,000 clones in the sample; 92% occur only once, and 2.5% to 3.5% lies in the top ten. The germline CDR1 and CDR2 sequences are SNHLY and FYNNEI. This CDR3 is 12 amino acids long. V was pared by 10 bases and J by 8 bases, with 14 bases between. In regard to this clone: What it binds is unknown.

The sequence was collected from an adult in good health. The source was peripheral blood, collected on day 0 of AZD1222 vaccination. V and J are TRBV2 and TRBJ1-4; no definite D call. The CDR3 is CATSVGREKLFF. DNA for the CDR3: TGTGCCACCTCGGTCGGTCGGGAAAAACTGTTTTTT.